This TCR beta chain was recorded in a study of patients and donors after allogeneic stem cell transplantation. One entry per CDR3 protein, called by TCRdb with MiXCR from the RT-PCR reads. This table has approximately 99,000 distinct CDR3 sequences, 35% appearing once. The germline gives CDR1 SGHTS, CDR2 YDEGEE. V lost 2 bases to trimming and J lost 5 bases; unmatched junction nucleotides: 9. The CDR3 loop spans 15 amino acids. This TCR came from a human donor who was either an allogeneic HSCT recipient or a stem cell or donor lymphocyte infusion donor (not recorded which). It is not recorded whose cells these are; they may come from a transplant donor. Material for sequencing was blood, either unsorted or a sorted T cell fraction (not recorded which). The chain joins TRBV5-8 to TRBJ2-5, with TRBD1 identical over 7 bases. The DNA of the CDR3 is TGTGCCAGCAGCTTAACTGGGACAGTTAAGGAGACCCAGTACTTC. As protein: CASSLTGTVKETQYF.